This T cell receptor (beta chain) was identified during a study of neurological immune-mediated disorders. Ten or more counts support this clonotype. V lost 3 bases and J lost 4; bases outside the gene matches: 7. The CDR3 length is 15 residues. Germline CDR1 reads KGHSH; CDR2 reads LQKENI. TCRdb fed the 5' RACE reads into MiXCR, producing one record per CDR3 protein. Of 30,000 to 50,000 distinct CDR3 sequences listed, approximately 7% are singletons. The specimen was CD4+ T cells from blood. This receptor was identified in a man aged 50-59 years in good health. The genes are TRBV18 and TRBJ2-7, with 9 bases aligning to TRBD1. The CDR3 DNA is TGTGCCAGCTCACCCAAACAGGGGGCTGTGTACGAGCAGTACTTC. Translated, it gives CASSPKQGAVYEQYF. Complete variable domain (other parts from reference TRBV18 and TRBJ2-7): NAGVMQNPRHLVRRRGQEARLRCSPMKGHSHVYWYRQLPEEGLKFMVYLQKENIIDESGMPKERFSAEFPKEGPSILRIQQVVRGDSAAYFCASSPKQGAVYEQYFGPGTRLTVT.